The 10 T cell receptor beta chains below were found in one sample sequenced in a study of blood T cell repertoires in COVID-19. Sequencing used immunoSEQ multiplex PCR; TCRdb keeps in-frame clones, though not all of them. The data contain under 250,000 clones, 70% to 90% of them singletons. Sequenced sample: peripheral blood. Receptors originate from a man younger than 35 with active or convalescent COVID-19.

This clone was counted a few times. V gene TRBV7-2 combines with J gene TRBJ1-3, with 7 bases that match TRBD1. The CDR3 contains 19 residues. CDR1 SGHTA and CDR2 FQGNSA come from the germline V gene. V shed 7 bases, J shed 4 bases, and the junction held 22 bases outside the gene matches. The CDR3 DNA sequence: TGTGCCAGCACCCTACGGGGGACAGTGTCTTTGGGGGCCGGAAACACCATATATTTT. Its translation is CASTLRGTVSLGAGNTIYF.

The CDR3 coding sequence is TGTGCCAGCAGTGATGGTGCGAATTCCTACGAGCAGTACTTC. This translates into CASSDGANSYEQYF. V usage is TRBV2 and J usage is TRBJ2-7; D remains unclear. Germline V lookup: CDR1 SNHLY, CDR2 FYNNEI. V was shortened by 3 bases and J by 1 base, with 10 bases between the two germline ends. The CDR3 has 14 amino acids. The full variable domain, in which reference TRBV2 and TRBJ2-7 provide the parts outside the CDR3, is EPEVTQTPSHQVTQMGQEVILRCVPISNHLYFYWYRQILGQKVEFLVSFYNNEISEKSEIFDDQFSVERPDGSNFTLKIRSTKLEDSAMYFCASSDGANSYEQYFGPGTRLTVT.

CDR3 bases: TGTGCCAGCAGCTTAACTAGCGAATACGAGCAGTACTTC. It is translated as CASSLTSEYEQYF. V and J are TRBV13 and TRBJ2-7; 7 bases agree with TRBD2. Germline CDR1 PRHDT, CDR2 FYEKMQ (reference sequence). V dropped 2 bases and J dropped 4; count of bases not matched to a gene: 2. This CDR3 is 13 amino acids long.

The chain couples TRBV19 to TRBJ1-2, with 7 bases fitting TRBD1. The germline gives CDR1 LNHDA, CDR2 SQIVND (reference sequence). V gave up 5 bases and J gave up 4 bases; unmatched junction bases: 16. The CDR3 spans 17 residues. CDR3 residues: CASSSRQGSRVFYGYTF. The CDR3 DNA sequence: TGTGCCAGTAGTTCTCGACAGGGTAGCAGGGTCTTCTATGGCTACACCTTC.

V gene TRBV10-3 combines with J gene TRBJ1-6, with D possibly being TRBD1 (6 bases). Germline V gene lookup returns CDR1 ENHRY and CDR2 SYGVKD. Trimming took off 10 bases at V and 7 bases at J, with 14 bases between the two ends. The CDR3 runs 13 residues. The CDR3: CATLTGGNSPLHF. CDR3 in DNA: TGTGCCACCCTGACAGGTGGCAATTCACCCCTCCACTTT.

The chain uses TRBV18 and TRBJ1-6; TRBD1 is a possible D gene (5 bases). There are 13 residues in the CDR3. Trimming left V 0 bases short and J 14 bases short, with 11 bases between. The germline gives CDR1 KGHSH, CDR2 LQKENI. Here the CDR3 reads CASSPPNDSTLHF. The CDR3, as DNA: TGTGCCAGCTCACCACCTAATGACAGCACCCTCCACTTT.

This chain joins TRBV5-6 and TRBJ1-1; possibly TRBD1 for D (5 bases). CDR3 length: 14 residues. Trimming removed 4 bases from V and 6 bases from J, with 16 bases in between. CDR1 is SGHDT, CDR2 YYEEEE, per germline. CDR3 region: CASSTDSPGSEAFF. The CDR3 region has the DNA TGTGCCAGCAGCACCGACAGCCCGGGCTCTGAAGCTTTCTTT.

This clone was observed a handful of times. The CDR3 DNA follows: TGTGCCAGCAGCAAAGAGAATTCTGGACAGGGAGGCACTGAAGCTTTCTTT. Residues: CASSKENSGQGGTEAFF. This sequence joins TRBV21-1 and TRBJ1-1; the listed D gene, TRBD1, was not tested against the DNA. TRBV21-1 is tagged as a pseudogene. The CDR3 spans 17 residues.

The J gene is TRBJ2-1, the V gene TRBV9; 12 bases map to TRBD2. Germline assignment: CDR1 SGDLS and CDR2 YYNGEE. The CDR3 has 17 amino acids. V lost 0 bases and J lost 0; bases outside the gene matches: 1. CDR3 in DNA: TGTGCCAGCAGCGTAGAGGGACTAGCGGGCTCCTACAATGAGCAGTTCTTC. Its translation: CASSVEGLAGSYNEQFF.

This chain connects TRBV5-8 to TRBJ2-2; D may be TRBD1 (6 bases). Trimming shortened V by 4 bases and J by 7 bases, and 23 bases separated the two germline ends. The length of the CDR3 is 17 residues. From germline, CDR1 is SGHTS and CDR2 YDEGEE. CDR3 residues: CASSVTPGVGSYGELFF. As DNA, the CDR3 is TGTGCCAGCAGCGTGACCCCAGGGGTAGGGTCTTACGGGGAGCTGTTTTTT.